This T cell receptor beta chain was identified during a study of CD8 T cells in ankylosing spondylitis. Study outcomes and limitations: The study identified a TCR beta motif of several highly homologous variants that appeared characteristic of ankylosing spondylitis blood. Both synovial fluid and blood in reactive arthritis had previously been reported to carry some motif variants. Disease-associated clones were reportedly significantly overrepresented in matched ankylosing spondylitis synovial fluid. Clones linked with disease were CD8+ and fairly uncommon in the peripheral blood.

Quantitative 5'-RACE with molecular barcodes produced the TCR beta libraries. TCRdb re-called the 5' RACE reads through MiXCR, storing one row per CDR3 protein. The repertoire holds 500,000 to 650,000 distinct CDR3 sequences, with about 5% as singletons. This clonotype was seen ten or more times. Its antigen remains unidentified. Trimming pared 6 bases from V and 2 bases from J, leaving 11 bases between. CDR3 size: 12 residues. Germline V gene data show CDR1 as DFQATT and CDR2 as SNEGSKA (reference sequence). The rearrangement uses TRBV20-1 and TRBJ2-7; no clear D. Material: blood, either unsorted or a sorted T cell fraction (not recorded which). The TCR comes from a male donor with ankylosing spondylitis. This CDR3 reads CSASLVTYEQYF. The DNA of the CDR3 is TGCAGTGCCAGCCTGGTCACCTACGAGCAGTACTTC.